One sample yielded the 22 T cell receptor beta chains listed below, sequenced in a study of identical twins. In TCRdb, the 5' RACE reads were re-called with MiXCR into one record per CDR3 protein. The sample records some 1,600,000 distinct CDR3 sequences, roughly 35% being singletons. Sequenced sample: cord blood. These receptor sequences come from a newborn girl in good health.

This clonotype has more than one count but fewer than ten. This rearrangement joins TRBV3-1 to TRBJ2-2; D is unclear. With 1 base removed from V and 3 bases from J, the gap between germline ends came to 3 bases. Germline lookup yields CDR1 LGHDT and CDR2 YNNKEL (reference sequence). The CDR3 loop spans 13 amino acids. This CDR3 is CASSQVYTGELFF. The CDR3 DNA reads TGTGCCAGCAGCCAAGTCTACACCGGGGAGCTGTTTTTT.

This clonotype was detected once. The chain couples TRBV4-1 to TRBJ1-5; 7 nucleotides align to TRBD1. This CDR3 comprises 15 residues. Germline CDR1 and CDR2: MGHRA and YSYEKL. The V and J ends lost 3 bases and 1 base, in that order; junction bases with no gene match: 3. Here the CDR3 DNA reads TGCGCCAGCAGCCATTCGACAGGGAGCAATCAGCCCCAGCATTTT. This translates into CASSHSTGSNQPQHF.

Only a few counts were recorded for this clonotype. V usage is TRBV12-5 and J usage is TRBJ1-2; D is perhaps TRBD1 (5 bases). Germline CDR1 and CDR2: LGHNT and FRNRAP. The CDR3 has 12 amino acids. V lost 4 bases and J 4 bases, leaving 7 bases between the germline ends. In nucleotides, the CDR3 is TGTGCTAGTGGTTCGGGGCTCTATGGCTACACCTTC. This sequence encodes CASGSGLYGYTF.

This clonotype was seen a few times. The CDR3 loop reads CATSSGYFPNTEAFF. Written as DNA, the CDR3 is TGTGCCACCAGTTCTGGATATTTCCCCAACACTGAAGCTTTCTTT. This chain uses TRBV24-1 with TRBJ1-1, with no clear D. V gave up 6 bases and J gave up 2 bases, with 15 bases separating them. Looked up from germline, CDR1 is KGHDR and CDR2 is SFDVKD. This CDR3 contains 15 residues.

To note about this clonotype: A clone one base away is much larger, so this may be a read error. The rearrangement links TRBV27 to TRBJ2-7, with D maybe TRBD1 (5 bases). Trimming removed 2 bases at V and 3 bases at J, with 8 bases between. The CDR3 runs 13 residues. Per the germline V gene, CDR1 is MNHEY and CDR2 is SMNVEV (reference sequence). The CDR3 DNA sequence: TGTGCCAGCAGTTTACAGGGCTACTACGAGCAGTACTTC. This gives the protein CASSLQGYYEQYF.

In this sample, this clonotype turned up a few times. This chain connects TRBV2 to TRBJ2-7, with 8 bases fitting TRBD1. The CDR3 runs 12 residues. The V gene's germline CDR1 is SNHLY and CDR2 FYNNEI. Trimming at V came to 10 bases and at J to 5 bases, leaving 7 bases not matched to a gene. CDR3 loop: CATTRQGHEQYF. CDR3 coding DNA: TGTGCCACCACTCGACAGGGGCACGAGCAGTACTTC. Full variable domain (outside the CDR3, taken from reference TRBV2 and TRBJ2-7): EPEVTQTPSHQVTQMGQEVILRCVPISNHLYFYWYRQILGQKVEFLVSFYNNEISEKSEIFDDQFSVERPDGSNFTLKIRSTKLEDSAMYFCATTRQGHEQYFGPGTRLTVT.

Ten or more counts support this clonotype. The chain combines TRBV29-1 with TRBJ2-1; D not resolved. The CDR3 is made up of 13 amino acids. Germline assignment: CDR1 SQVTM and CDR2 ANQGSEA. Deletions cut 5 bases from V and 5 bases from J, with 13 bases between. CDR3 residues: CSVRPTANNEQFF. CDR3 sequence (DNA): TGCAGCGTTCGTCCGACGGCGAACAATGAGCAGTTCTTC.

The CDR3 spells CASSLGGAREAQYF. CDR3 DNA sequence: TGTGCCAGCAGCTTAGGGGGGGCCCGTGAGGCCCAGTACTTC. The chain couples TRBV11-2 to TRBJ2-5; D possibly uses TRBD1 or TRBD2 (6 bases each). The CDR3 totals 14 residues. Germline V gene data show CDR1 as SGHAT and CDR2 as FQNNGV. V lost 1 base and J lost 9, with 15 bases in between.

This clonotype was observed many times. The J gene is TRBJ2-1, the V gene TRBV5-5; D uncertain. The germline V and J ends were trimmed by 4 bases and 7 bases, with 9 bases remaining between them. The CDR3 runs to 12 residues. The germline V gene has CDR1 SGHKS and CDR2 YYEKEE (reference sequence). The chain's CDR3 is CASSRLNNEQFF. In DNA, the CDR3 is TGTGCCAGCAGCCGCCTCAATAATGAGCAGTTCTTC.

The chain carries TRBV10-3 and TRBJ2-1; D possibly corresponds to TRBD2 (5 bases). V was trimmed by 3 bases and J by 10 bases, leaving 16 bases between them. The CDR3 loop spans 14 amino acids. Germline V gives CDR1 ENHRY, CDR2 SYGVKD. Here the CDR3 DNA reads TGTGCCATCAGTGAACTAGTGCCCCCCCAAGAGCAGTTCTTC. This encodes CAISELVPPQEQFF.

This clonotype has just a few counts. The V and J genes are TRBV2 and TRBJ2-1; D not certain. In germline, CDR1 is SNHLY, CDR2 FYNNEI. Trimming shortened V by 9 bases and J by 1 base, and 10 bases separated the two germline ends. The CDR3 sequence is 13 residues long. DNA for the CDR3: TGTGCCAGAATGCTAGGTTCCTACAATGAGCAGTTCTTC. It codes for CARMLGSYNEQFF.

This clonotype was detected many times. This chain connects TRBV11-1 to TRBJ2-7; D unresolved. Between the trimmed V and J ends, which lost 1 base and 4 bases, there was a span of 8 bases. The CDR3 runs to 13 residues. Germline V gene data show CDR1 as SGHAT and CDR2 as FQDESV (reference sequence). The CDR3 protein is CASSLGYSYEQYF. The CDR3 DNA reads as TGTGCCAGCAGCTTAGGGTACAGTTACGAGCAGTACTTC. Full variable domain (remainder filled in from reference TRBV11-1 and TRBJ2-7): EAEVAQSPRYKITEKSQAVAFWCDPISGHATLYWYRQILGQGPELLVQFQDESVVDDSQLPKDRFSAERLKGVDSTLKIQPAELGDSAMYLCASSLGYSYEQYFGPGTRLTVT.

The chain combines TRBV7-2 with TRBJ1-2, with no clear D. V gave up 5 bases and J gave up 4 bases, with 11 bases separating them. There are 13 residues in the CDR3. The germline V gene encodes CDR1 SGHTA and CDR2 FQGNSA. CDR3 region: CASSPDIRYGYTF. CDR3 in DNA: TGTGCCAGCAGCCCAGACATACGCTATGGCTACACCTTC.

The chain carries TRBV11-2 and TRBJ2-1; D not resolved. Trimming removed 5 bases from V and 5 bases from J, with 22 bases in between. CDR1 is SGHAT and CDR2 is FQNNGV in the germline V gene. The CDR3 consists of 17 residues. The CDR3 sequence: CASSPVWGAHTHNEQFF. DNA of the CDR3: TGTGCCAGCAGCCCCGTCTGGGGTGCGCACACACACAATGAGCAGTTCTTC.

The V and J genes are TRBV25-1 and TRBJ1-6; weak D call: TRBD1 (6 bases). V gave up 3 bases and J gave up 0 bases, with 12 bases separating them. The CDR3 is 17 amino acids. The V gene's germline CDR1 is MGHDK and CDR2 SYGVNS. The CDR3 DNA reads as TGTGCCAGCAGTGATAGTCAGGGGAGCTCCTATAATTCACCCCTCCACTTT. Protein product: CASSDSQGSSYNSPLHF.

This clonotype was seen only a few times. The chain links TRBV6-1 to TRBJ2-7, with D unresolved. Germline CDR1 and CDR2: MNHNS and SASEGT. With 2 bases removed from V and 4 bases from J, the gap between germline ends came to 12 bases. This CDR3 is built from 14 residues. CDR3 region: CASSEFSVQYEQYF. CDR3 in DNA: TGTGCCAGCAGTGAATTCTCCGTGCAGTACGAGCAGTACTTC.

The chain couples TRBV5-1 to TRBJ2-5, with D uncertain. The ends were cut back, 0 bases at V and 4 bases at J, with 16 bases in the middle. CDR3 length: 16 residues. Per the germline V gene, CDR1 is SGHRS and CDR2 is YFSETQ. The chain's CDR3 is CASSLEPHDLPETQYF. The CDR3 DNA follows: TGCGCCAGCAGCTTGGAACCTCACGATCTCCCAGAGACCCAGTACTTC.

The chain is built from TRBV6-2 or TRBV6-3 and TRBJ2-3; the match to TRBD2 covers 8 bases. The CDR3 has 16 amino acids. CDR1 and CDR2 (germline): MNHEY, SVGEGT. V trimming: 2 bases; J trimming: 2 bases; junction bases outside the gene matches: 6. CDR3 loop: CASSYPTSGPTDTQYF. DNA for the CDR3: TGTGCCAGCAGTTACCCTACTAGCGGACCCACAGATACGCAGTATTTT.

V gene TRBV3-1 combines with J gene TRBJ2-7; TRBD2 matches 12 bases. The CDR3 totals 17 residues. Germline assignment: CDR1 LGHDT and CDR2 YNNKEL (reference sequence). The trim removed 1 base at V and 7 bases at J, leaving 11 bases unmatched. CDR3 nucleotide sequence: TGTGCCAGCAGCCAAGTCCCCTCTAGCGGGGGGGCAAATGAGCAGTACTTC. Its translation: CASSQVPSSGGANEQYF.

This clonotype was counted between two and nine times. The chain links TRBV20-1 to TRBJ2-1; D may be TRBD1 (5 bases). Germline V gene lookup returns CDR1 DFQATT and CDR2 SNEGSKA (reference sequence). The CDR3 runs 15 residues. The germline V and J ends were trimmed by 0 bases and 1 base, with 10 bases remaining between them. This CDR3 is CSARDGARSYNEQFF. CDR3 sequence (DNA): TGCAGTGCTAGAGATGGGGCTAGATCCTACAATGAGCAGTTCTTC.

This clonotype occurred a few times. The gene calls are TRBV7-9 and TRBJ1-4; 9 bases map to TRBD1. The germline V gene has CDR1 SEHNR and CDR2 FQNEAQ (reference sequence). This CDR3 has 15 residues. Trimming cost V 3 bases and J 5 bases; bases outside gene matches: 4. In DNA form, the CDR3 reads TGTGCCAGCAGCTTCGGGGACAGGGAGAATGAAAAACTGTTTTTT. It is translated as CASSFGDRENEKLFF.

This chain links TRBV20-1 with TRBJ2-7; D is uncertain. Between the trimmed V and J ends, which lost 1 base and 5 bases, there was a span of 12 bases. Germline values: CDR1 DFQATT, CDR2 SNEGSKA (reference sequence). The CDR3 sequence is 13 residues long. The CDR3 region has the DNA TGCAGTGCTAGAGCTTGTACACCCCACGAGCAGTACTTC. Translation: CSARACTPHEQYF.